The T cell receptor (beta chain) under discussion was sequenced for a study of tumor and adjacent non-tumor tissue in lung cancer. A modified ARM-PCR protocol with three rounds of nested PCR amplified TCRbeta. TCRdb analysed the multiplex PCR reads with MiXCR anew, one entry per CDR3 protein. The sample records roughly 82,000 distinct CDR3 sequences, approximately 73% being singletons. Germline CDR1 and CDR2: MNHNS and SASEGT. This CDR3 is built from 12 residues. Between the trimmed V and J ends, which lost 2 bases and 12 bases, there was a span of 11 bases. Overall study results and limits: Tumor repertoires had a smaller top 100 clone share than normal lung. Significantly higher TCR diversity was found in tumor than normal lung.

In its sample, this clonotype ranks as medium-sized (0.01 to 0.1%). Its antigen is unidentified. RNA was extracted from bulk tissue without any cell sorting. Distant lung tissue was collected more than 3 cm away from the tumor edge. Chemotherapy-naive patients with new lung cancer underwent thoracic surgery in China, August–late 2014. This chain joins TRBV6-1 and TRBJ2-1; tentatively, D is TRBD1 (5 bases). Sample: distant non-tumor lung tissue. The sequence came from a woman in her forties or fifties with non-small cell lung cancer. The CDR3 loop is CASSEQTQGQFF. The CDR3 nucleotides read TGTGCCAGCAGTGAACAGACCCAGGGGCAGTTCTTC.